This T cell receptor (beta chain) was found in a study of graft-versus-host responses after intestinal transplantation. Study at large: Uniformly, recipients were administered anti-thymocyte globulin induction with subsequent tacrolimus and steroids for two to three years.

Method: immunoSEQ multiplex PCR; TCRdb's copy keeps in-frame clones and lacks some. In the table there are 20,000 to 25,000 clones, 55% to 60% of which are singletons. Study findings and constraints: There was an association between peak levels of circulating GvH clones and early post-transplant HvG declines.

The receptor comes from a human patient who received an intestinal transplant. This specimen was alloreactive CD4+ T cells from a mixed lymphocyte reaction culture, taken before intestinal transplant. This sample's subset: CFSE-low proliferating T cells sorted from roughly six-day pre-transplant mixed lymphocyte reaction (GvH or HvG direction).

The CDR3 DNA is TGCGCCAGCTCCCTAGTGGGACAGGTCTCCTACGAGCAGTACTTC. Translated: CASSLVGQVSYEQYF. V gene TRBV10-1 combines with J gene TRBJ2-7; 8 bases are shared with TRBD1. Looked up from germline, CDR1 is WNHNN and CDR2 is SYGVQD (reference sequence). This CDR3 is 15 amino acids long. After removal of 8 bases from V and 0 bases from J, the junction contained 9 bases not matched to a gene.